Below are 20 T cell receptor beta chains sequenced from a single sample in a study of T cells in localized non-small cell lung cancer. Measured with immunoSEQ multiplex PCR; TCRdb has only the in-frame clones, and not every one. The sample has roughly 40,000 clones, about 88% seen once. This sample comprised peripheral blood, obtained before any cancer treatment. Source of these receptors: a man aged 18-55 years with stage I lung adenocarcinoma.

V gene TRBV15 combines with J gene TRBJ2-1; D is tentatively TRBD1 or TRBD2 (5 bases each). The CDR3 extends over 17 amino acids. Looked up from germline, CDR1 is LNHNV and CDR2 is YYDKDF (reference sequence). V was shortened by 0 bases and J by 2 bases, with 14 bases between the two germline ends. The chain's CDR3 is CATSRDVVGTPYNEQFF. CDR3 coding DNA: TGTGCCACCAGCAGAGATGTCGTTGGGACCCCCTACAATGAGCAGTTCTTC.

The chain couples TRBV5-5 to TRBJ1-4; D might be TRBD1 (6 bases). The CDR3 runs to 15 residues. The V end lost 2 bases, the J end lost 0 bases, and 8 bases lay between the germline ends. CDR1 is SGHKS and CDR2 is YYEKEE in the germline V gene (reference sequence). The CDR3 here is CASSLAGATNEKLFF. Here the CDR3 DNA reads TGTGCCAGCAGCTTAGCAGGGGCAACTAATGAAAAACTGTTTTTT.

The rearrangement links TRBV7-2 to TRBJ1-1, with D possibly matching TRBD1 (6 bases). The CDR3 sequence is 14 residues long. The V gene lost 6 bases and the J gene lost 1 base, with 12 bases spanning the gap. Looked up from germline, CDR1 is SGHTA and CDR2 is FQGNSA. CDR3: CASRQGTSNTEAFF. The CDR3 nucleotides are TGTGCCAGCAGACAAGGGACATCGAACACTGAAGCTTTCTTT. The full variable domain, its missing parts supplied by reference TRBV7-2 and TRBJ1-1, is GAGVSQSPSNKVTEKGKDVELRCDPISGHTALYWYRQSLGQGLEFLIYFQGNSAPDKSGLPSDRFSAERTGGSVSTLTIQRTQQEDSAVYLCASRQGTSNTEAFFGQGTRLTVV.

The V gene is TRBV6-5, the J gene TRBJ1-6; 7 positions agree with TRBD1. V was clipped by 7 bases and J by 8 bases; unmatched bases: 11. The germline CDR1 and CDR2 sequences are MNHEY and SVGAGI. The CDR3 has 15 residues. The CDR3 loop reads CASTYRGSSDSPLHF. In DNA, the CDR3 is TGTGCCAGCACCTACAGGGGCAGTAGTGATTCACCCCTCCACTTT.

The chain employs TRBV4-1 and TRBJ2-3; TRBD2 agrees at 8 bases. After removal of 4 bases from V and 1 base from J, the junction contained 10 bases not matched to a gene. From germline, CDR1 is MGHRA and CDR2 YSYEKL. There are 17 residues in the CDR3. The CDR3 region is CASSPWPRGGGTDTQYF. Here the CDR3 DNA reads TGCGCCAGCAGCCCATGGCCTCGGGGGGGCGGCACAGATACGCAGTATTTT.

V usage is TRBV18 and J usage is TRBJ1-2; D may be TRBD1 (5 bases). This CDR3 has 14 amino acids. CDR1 and CDR2 from the germline V gene are KGHSH and LQKENI. The germline V and J ends were trimmed by 3 bases and 3 bases, with 11 bases remaining between them. DNA for the CDR3: TGTGCCAGCTCACCGCGGGACGCTCACTATGGCTACACCTTC. Its translation is CASSPRDAHYGYTF.

The rearrangement links TRBV19 to TRBJ1-2, with 10 bases that match TRBD1. The CDR3 length is 14 residues. Germline assignment: CDR1 LNHDA and CDR2 SQIVND (reference sequence). J was trimmed by 4 bases and V by 5 bases; bases with no gene match: 4. CDR3 nucleotides: TGTGCCAGTAGTCCTGGACAGGGGGGCTATGGCTACACCTTC. This encodes CASSPGQGGYGYTF.

The chain uses TRBV4-1 and TRBJ1-2; D is possibly TRBD1 (6 bases). Germline assignment: CDR1 MGHRA and CDR2 YSYEKL. The CDR3 totals 17 residues. Trimming took off 0 bases at V and 6 bases at J, with 20 bases between the two ends. The CDR3 coding sequence is TGCGCCAGCAGCCAAGACCAAGCCTCGACAGGATTCGATGGCTACACCTTC. Protein product: CASSQDQASTGFDGYTF.

The rearrangement joins TRBV13 to TRBJ2-1, with 8 positions matching TRBD2. V shed 4 bases and J 7 bases; nucleotides not matched to a gene: 15. Germline values: CDR1 PRHDT, CDR2 FYEKMQ (reference sequence). The CDR3 totals 17 residues. The CDR3 loop is CASSSKRGLAGINEQFF. CDR3 DNA sequence: TGTGCCAGCAGCTCAAAGCGAGGGTTAGCGGGGATTAATGAGCAGTTCTTC.

The genes are TRBV5-3 and TRBJ1-2; D is undetermined. TRBV5-3 is an ORF, and what it does is uncertain. Trimming took 4 bases from V and 3 from J, leaving 19 bases between them. The CDR3 extends over 16 amino acids. CDR3 sequence (DNA): TGTGCCAGAAGCCGGATGGGCGGGGATCTTCACTATGGCTACACCTTC. As protein: CARSRMGGDLHYGYTF.

This clone has only a few counts. The CDR3, as DNA: TGTGCCACCAGCAGGGGGGGCGCGGGCAATCAGCCCCAGCATTTT. Translated, it gives CATSRGGAGNQPQHF. The genes are TRBV15 and TRBJ1-5; D perhaps matches TRBD1 (6 bases). The germline V and J ends were trimmed by 3 bases and 2 bases, with 11 bases remaining between them. CDR3 length equals 15 residues. CDR1 and CDR2 (germline): LNHNV, YYDKDF (reference sequence). The whole variable domain, filled in from reference TRBV15 and TRBJ1-5, reads DAMVIQNPRYQVTQFGKPVTLSCSQTLNHNVMYWYQQKSSQAPKLLFHYYDKDFNNEADTPDNFQSRRPNTSFCFLDIRSPGLGDTAMYLCATSRGGAGNQPQHFGDGTRLSIL.

The chain links TRBV5-4 to TRBJ2-3; 8 nucleotides match TRBD2. The CDR3 loop spans 15 amino acids. CDR1 and CDR2 (germline): SGHNT, YYREEE (reference sequence). J gave up 3 bases and V 6 bases, and 9 bases lay outside the gene matches. CDR3 bases: TGTGCCAGCACCCGTTCGGGGGGGCTGACAGATACGCAGTATTTT. Residues: CASTRSGGLTDTQYF.

The chain uses TRBV5-6 and TRBJ2-3, with TRBD1 as a possible D gene (7 bases). V gave up 3 bases and J gave up 3 bases, with 14 bases separating them. Germline V gene sequence: CDR1 SGHDT, CDR2 YYEEEE. This CDR3 is 15 amino acids long. CDR3 DNA sequence: TGTGCCAGCAGCTCTCCCAGGGGGAGGACAGATACGCAGTATTTT. Its protein product is CASSSPRGRTDTQYF.

This clone has only a few counts. The chain joins TRBV5-4 to TRBJ2-7; 9 bases align to TRBD2. The V segment lost 1 base and the J segment 0 bases; nucleotides outside the gene matches: 11. Germline-derived CDR1 and CDR2 are SGHNT and YYREEE (reference sequence). This CDR3 has 18 residues. The CDR3 nucleotides read TGTGCCAGCAGCTTGTATCGGCTAGCGGGGACCGACTCCTACGAGCAGTACTTC. Protein: CASSLYRLAGTDSYEQYF.

The V call is TRBV5-6, the J call TRBJ2-5; D unresolved. Trimming took off 0 bases at V and 5 bases at J, with 11 bases between the two ends. The CDR3 sequence is 14 residues long. Germline CDR1 and CDR2: SGHDT and YYEEEE. This chain's CDR3 is CASSLDSDGETQYF. CDR3 nucleotide sequence: TGTGCCAGCAGCTTGGACAGCGATGGCGAGACCCAGTACTTC.

This chain joins TRBV14 and TRBJ2-4, with 7 bases identical to TRBD1. V was pared by 4 bases and J by 5 bases, with 11 bases of the junction left unmatched. Germline V CDR1 and CDR2: SGHDN, FVKESK. The CDR3 totals 16 residues. CDR3 bases: TGTGCCAGCAGCCGACAGGGACCTTTAAGCCAAAACATTCAGTACTTC. It specifies CASSRQGPLSQNIQYF.

The chain combines TRBV11-3 with TRBJ2-2; 9 bases line up with TRBD1. Germline lookup yields CDR1 SGHNT and CDR2 YENEEA. The V and J ends lost 4 bases and 2 bases, in that order; junction bases with no gene match: 2. The CDR3 totals 15 residues. The CDR3 region is CASSWGQGNTGELFF. CDR3 nucleotide sequence: TGTGCCAGCAGCTGGGGACAGGGAAACACCGGGGAGCTGTTTTTT.

The chain uses TRBV9 and TRBJ2-3; D is unclear. Germline V gene lookup returns CDR1 SGDLS and CDR2 YYNGEE. Trimming took 0 bases from V and 5 from J, leaving 7 bases between them. The CDR3 consists of 13 residues. The CDR3 bases are TGTGCCAGCAGCGTAGCCCTCGGAGATACGCAGTATTTT. Translation gives CASSVALGDTQYF.

The V call is TRBV19, the J call TRBJ2-2, with 7 bases that match TRBD1. The CDR3 runs to 13 residues. Germline lookup yields CDR1 LNHDA and CDR2 SQIVND (reference sequence). Germline trimming cut 5 bases from V and 9 bases from J; bases unmatched to any gene: 6. This chain's CDR3 is CASSDRVRRELFF. The CDR3 DNA reads TGTGCCAGTAGTGACAGGGTACGCCGGGAGCTGTTTTTT.

The V and J genes are TRBV7-2 and TRBJ1-3; D gene uncertain. The CDR3 has 17 residues. Trimming removed 2 bases at V and 4 bases at J, with 18 bases between. The germline CDR1 and CDR2 sequences are SGHTA and FQGNSA. The CDR3 DNA reads TGTGCCAGCAGCTTAAACGACGGCCGGGTCTACGGAAACACCATATATTTT. Its translation is CASSLNDGRVYGNTIYF.